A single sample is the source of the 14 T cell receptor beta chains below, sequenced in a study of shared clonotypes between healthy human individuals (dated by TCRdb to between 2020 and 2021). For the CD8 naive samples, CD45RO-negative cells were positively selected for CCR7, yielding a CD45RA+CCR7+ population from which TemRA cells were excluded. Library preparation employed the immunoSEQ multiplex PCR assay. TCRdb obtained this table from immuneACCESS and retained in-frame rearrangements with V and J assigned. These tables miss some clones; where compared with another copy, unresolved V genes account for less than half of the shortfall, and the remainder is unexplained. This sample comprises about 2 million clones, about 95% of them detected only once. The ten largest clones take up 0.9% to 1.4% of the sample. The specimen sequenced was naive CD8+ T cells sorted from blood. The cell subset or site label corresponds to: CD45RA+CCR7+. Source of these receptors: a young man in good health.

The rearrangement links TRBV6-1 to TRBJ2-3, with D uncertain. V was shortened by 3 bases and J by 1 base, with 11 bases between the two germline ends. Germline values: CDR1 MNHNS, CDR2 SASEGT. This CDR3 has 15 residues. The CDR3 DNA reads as TGTGCCAGCAGTGACCCCACGGCTGGCACAGATACGCAGTATTTT. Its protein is CASSDPTAGTDTQYF.

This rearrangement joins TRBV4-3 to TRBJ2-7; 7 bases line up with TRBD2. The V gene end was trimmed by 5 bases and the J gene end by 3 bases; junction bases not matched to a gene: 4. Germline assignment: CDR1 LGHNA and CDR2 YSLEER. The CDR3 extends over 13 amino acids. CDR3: CASSSGVGYEQYF. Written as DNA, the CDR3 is TGCGCCAGCAGCAGCGGGGTGGGCTACGAGCAGTACTTC.

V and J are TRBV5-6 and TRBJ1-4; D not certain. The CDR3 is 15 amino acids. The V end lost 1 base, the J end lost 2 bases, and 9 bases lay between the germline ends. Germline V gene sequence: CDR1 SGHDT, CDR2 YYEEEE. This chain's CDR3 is CASSLSSETNEKLFF. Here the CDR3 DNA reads TGTGCCAGCAGCTTGTCATCGGAGACTAATGAAAAACTGTTTTTT.

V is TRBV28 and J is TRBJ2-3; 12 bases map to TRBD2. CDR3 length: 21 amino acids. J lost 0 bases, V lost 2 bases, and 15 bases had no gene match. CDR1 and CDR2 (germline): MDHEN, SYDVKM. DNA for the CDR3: TGTGCCAGCAGTTTAGAACTAGCGGGGGGATCCGGGCACTCGAGCACAGATACGCAGTATTTT. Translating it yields CASSLELAGGSGHSSTDTQYF.

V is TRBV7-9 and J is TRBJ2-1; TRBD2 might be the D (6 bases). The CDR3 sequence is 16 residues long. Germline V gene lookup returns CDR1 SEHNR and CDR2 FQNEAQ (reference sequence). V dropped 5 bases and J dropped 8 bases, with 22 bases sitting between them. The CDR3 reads CASSPPSGPRIHEQFF. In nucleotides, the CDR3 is TGTGCCAGCAGCCCCCCCAGCGGGCCCCGTATCCATGAGCAGTTCTTC. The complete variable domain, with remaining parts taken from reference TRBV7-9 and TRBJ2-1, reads DTGVSQNPRHKITKRGQNVTFRCDPISEHNRLYWYRQTLGQGPEFLTYFQNEAQLEKSRLLSDRFSAERPKGSFSTLEIQRTEQGDSAMYLCASSPPSGPRIHEQFFGPGTRLTVL.

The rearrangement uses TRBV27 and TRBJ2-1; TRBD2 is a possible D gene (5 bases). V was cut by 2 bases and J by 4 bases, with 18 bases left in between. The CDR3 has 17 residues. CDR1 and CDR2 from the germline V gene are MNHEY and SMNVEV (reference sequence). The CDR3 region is CASSLVPSGPFYNEQFF. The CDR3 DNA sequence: TGTGCCAGCAGTTTAGTACCCAGCGGCCCATTTTACAATGAGCAGTTCTTC.

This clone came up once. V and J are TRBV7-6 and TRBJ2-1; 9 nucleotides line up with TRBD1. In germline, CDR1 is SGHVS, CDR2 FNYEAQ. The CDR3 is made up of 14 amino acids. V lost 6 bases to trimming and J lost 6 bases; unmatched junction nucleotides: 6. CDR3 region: CASRGQGPFNEQFF. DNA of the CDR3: TGTGCCAGCAGGGGACAGGGCCCATTCAATGAGCAGTTCTTC.

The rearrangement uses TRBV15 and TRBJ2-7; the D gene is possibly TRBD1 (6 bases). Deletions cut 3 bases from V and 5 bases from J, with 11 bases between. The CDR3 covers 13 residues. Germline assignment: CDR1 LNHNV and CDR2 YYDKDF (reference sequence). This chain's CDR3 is CATSSAGADEQYF. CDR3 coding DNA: TGTGCCACCAGCAGCGCAGGGGCCGACGAGCAGTACTTC.

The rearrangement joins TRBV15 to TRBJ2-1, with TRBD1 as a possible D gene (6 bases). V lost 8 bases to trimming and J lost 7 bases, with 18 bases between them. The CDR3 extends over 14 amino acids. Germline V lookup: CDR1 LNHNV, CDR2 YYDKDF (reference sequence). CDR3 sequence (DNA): TGTGCCACCTCCTCTTTGGGGGCTGGGAATGAGCAGTTCTTC. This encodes CATSSLGAGNEQFF.

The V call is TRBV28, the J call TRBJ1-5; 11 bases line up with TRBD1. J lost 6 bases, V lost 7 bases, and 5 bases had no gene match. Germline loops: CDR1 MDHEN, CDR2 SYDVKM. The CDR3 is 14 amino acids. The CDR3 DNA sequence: TGTGCCAGCACGGACAGGGGGCGCAGTCAGCCCCAGCATTTT. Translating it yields CASTDRGRSQPQHF. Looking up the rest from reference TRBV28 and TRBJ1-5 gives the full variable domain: DVKVTQSSRYLVKRTGEKVFLECVQDMDHENMFWYRQDPGLGLRLIYFSYDVKMKEKGDIPEGYSVSREKKERFSLILESASTNQTSMYLCASTDRGRSQPQHFGDGTRLSIL.

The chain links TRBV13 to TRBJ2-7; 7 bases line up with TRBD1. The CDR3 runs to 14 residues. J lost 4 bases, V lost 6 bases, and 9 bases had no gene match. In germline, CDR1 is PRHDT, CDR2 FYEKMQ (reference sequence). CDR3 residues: CASSRTGTDYEQYF. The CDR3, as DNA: TGTGCCAGCAGTCGGACCGGGACAGATTACGAGCAGTACTTC.

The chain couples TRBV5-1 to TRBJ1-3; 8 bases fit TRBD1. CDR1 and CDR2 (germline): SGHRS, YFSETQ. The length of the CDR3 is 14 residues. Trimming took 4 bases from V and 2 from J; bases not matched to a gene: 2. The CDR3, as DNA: TGCGCCAGCAGCGACAGGGGAGCTGGAAACACCATATATTTT. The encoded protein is CASSDRGAGNTIYF.

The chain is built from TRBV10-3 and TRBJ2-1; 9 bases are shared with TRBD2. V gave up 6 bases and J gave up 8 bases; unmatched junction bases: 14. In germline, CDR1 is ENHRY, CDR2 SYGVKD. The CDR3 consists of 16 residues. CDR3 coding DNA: TGTGCCATCAGCTCAGTCGGGGCGGGAGGGTTCGATGAGCAGTTCTTC. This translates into CAISSVGAGGFDEQFF.

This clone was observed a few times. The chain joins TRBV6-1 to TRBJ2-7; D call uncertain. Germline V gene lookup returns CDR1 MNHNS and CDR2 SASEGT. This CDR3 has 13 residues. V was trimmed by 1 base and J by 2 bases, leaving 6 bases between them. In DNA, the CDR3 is TGTGCCAGCAGTGAAGGGAAACCCTACGAGCAGTACTTC. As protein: CASSEGKPYEQYF.